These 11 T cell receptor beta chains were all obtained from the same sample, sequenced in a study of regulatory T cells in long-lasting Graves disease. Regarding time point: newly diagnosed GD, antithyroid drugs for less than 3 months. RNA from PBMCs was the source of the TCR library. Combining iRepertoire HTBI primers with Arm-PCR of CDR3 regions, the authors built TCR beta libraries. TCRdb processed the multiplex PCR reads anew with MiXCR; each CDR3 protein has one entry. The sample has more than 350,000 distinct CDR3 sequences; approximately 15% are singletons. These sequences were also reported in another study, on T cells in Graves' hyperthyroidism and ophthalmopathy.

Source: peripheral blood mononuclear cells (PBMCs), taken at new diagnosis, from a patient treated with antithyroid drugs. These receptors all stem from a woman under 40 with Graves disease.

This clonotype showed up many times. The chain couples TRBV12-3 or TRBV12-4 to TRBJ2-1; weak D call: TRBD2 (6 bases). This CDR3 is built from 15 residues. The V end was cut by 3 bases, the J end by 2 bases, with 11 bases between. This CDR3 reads CASSLGRETYNEQFF. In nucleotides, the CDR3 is TGTGCCAGCAGTTTGGGACGGGAGACCTACAATGAGCAGTTCTTC.

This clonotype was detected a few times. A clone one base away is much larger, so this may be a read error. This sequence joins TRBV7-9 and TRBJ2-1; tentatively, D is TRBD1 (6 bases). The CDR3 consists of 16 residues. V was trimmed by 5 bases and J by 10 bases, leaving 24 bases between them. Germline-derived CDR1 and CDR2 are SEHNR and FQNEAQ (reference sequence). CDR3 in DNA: TGTGCCAGCAGCCCAAAATTGGGGGCCCTGACCTACGAGCAGTTCTTC. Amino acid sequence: CASSPKLGALTYEQFF. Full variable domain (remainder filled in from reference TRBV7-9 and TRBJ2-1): DTGVSQNPRHKITKRGQNVTFRCDPISEHNRLYWYRQTLGQGPEFLTYFQNEAQLEKSRLLSDRFSAERPKGSFSTLEIQRTEQGDSAMYLCASSPKLGALTYEQFFGPGTRLTVL.

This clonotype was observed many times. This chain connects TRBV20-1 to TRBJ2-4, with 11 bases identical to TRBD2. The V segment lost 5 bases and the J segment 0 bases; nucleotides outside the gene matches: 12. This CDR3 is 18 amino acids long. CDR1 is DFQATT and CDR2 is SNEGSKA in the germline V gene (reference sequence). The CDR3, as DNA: TGCAGTGCTTCCATTGGGACTAGCGGACCTCTAGCCAAAAACATTCAGTACTTC. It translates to CSASIGTSGPLAKNIQYF.

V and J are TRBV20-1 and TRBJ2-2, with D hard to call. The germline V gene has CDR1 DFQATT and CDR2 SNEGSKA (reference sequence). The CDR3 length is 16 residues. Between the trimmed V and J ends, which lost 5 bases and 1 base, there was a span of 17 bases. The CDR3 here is CSALPPRRKNTGELFF. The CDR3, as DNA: TGCAGTGCTCTACCGCCACGACGGAAGAACACCGGGGAGCTGTTTTTT.

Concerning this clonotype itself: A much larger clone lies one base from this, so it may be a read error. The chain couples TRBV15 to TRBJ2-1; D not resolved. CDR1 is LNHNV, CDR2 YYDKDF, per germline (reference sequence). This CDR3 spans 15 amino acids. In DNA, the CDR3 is TGTGCCACCAGCAGAGAACTCCTCTCCTACGATGAGCAGTTCTTC. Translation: CATSRELLSYDEQFF.

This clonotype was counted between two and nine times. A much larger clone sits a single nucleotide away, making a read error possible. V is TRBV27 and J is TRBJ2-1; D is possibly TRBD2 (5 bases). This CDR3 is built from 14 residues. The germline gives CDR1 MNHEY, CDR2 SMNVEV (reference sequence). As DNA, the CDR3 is TGTGCCAGCAAGGACTCCCTCTCCTACAGTGAGCAGTTCTTC. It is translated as CASKDSLSYSEQFF.

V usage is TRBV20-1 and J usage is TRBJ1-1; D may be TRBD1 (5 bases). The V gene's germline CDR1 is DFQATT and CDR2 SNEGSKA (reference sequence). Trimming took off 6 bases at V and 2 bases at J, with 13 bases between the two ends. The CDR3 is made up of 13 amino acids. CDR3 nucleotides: TGCAGTGCCTACTCCGGGGGAAACACTGAAGCTTTCTTT. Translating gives CSAYSGGNTEAFF.

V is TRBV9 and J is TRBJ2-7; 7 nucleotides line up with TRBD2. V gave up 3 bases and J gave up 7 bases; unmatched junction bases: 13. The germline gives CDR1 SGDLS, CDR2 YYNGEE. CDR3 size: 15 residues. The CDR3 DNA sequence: TGTGCCAGCAGCGAAGGCTGGGGGGGGTTCGGGGAGCAGTACTTC. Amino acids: CASSEGWGGFGEQYF.

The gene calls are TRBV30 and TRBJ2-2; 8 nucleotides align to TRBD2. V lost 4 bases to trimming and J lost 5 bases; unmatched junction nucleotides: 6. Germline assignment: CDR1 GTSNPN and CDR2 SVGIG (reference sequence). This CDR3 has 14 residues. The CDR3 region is CAWTGTRLTGELFF. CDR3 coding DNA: TGTGCCTGGACCGGGACTAGGTTGACCGGGGAGCTGTTTTTT.

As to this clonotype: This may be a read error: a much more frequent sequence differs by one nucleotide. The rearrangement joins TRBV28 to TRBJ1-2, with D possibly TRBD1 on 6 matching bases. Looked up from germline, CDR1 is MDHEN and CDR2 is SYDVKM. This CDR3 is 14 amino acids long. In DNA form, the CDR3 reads TGTGTCAGCAGTCCCCCCGACAGGAGGAATGGCTACACCTTC. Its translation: CVSSPPDRRNGYTF.

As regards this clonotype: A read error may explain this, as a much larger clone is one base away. CDR3 sequence reads: CASSLALALGAYNEQYF. The CDR3 DNA reads as TGTGCCAGCAGCTTGGCCCTAGCGCTAGGGGCCTACAATGAGCAGTACTTC. The gene calls are TRBV5-8 and TRBJ2-7, with a possible D match to TRBD2 (6 bases). Germline CDR1 is SGHTS and CDR2 is YDEGEE. V dropped 0 bases and J dropped 7 bases, with 23 bases sitting between them. There are 17 residues in the CDR3.